These 2 T cell receptor beta chains originate from one sample sequenced in a study of shared clonotypes between healthy human individuals. The repertoire was sequenced with immunoSEQ multiplex PCR; TCRdb's copy has only in-frame clones and lacks some. The sample consists of some 2.1 million clones, about 95% of them appearing once. Specimen: naive CD4+ T cells sorted from blood. As to subset: CD45RA+ positively selected. The receptors shown here come from a man between 18 and 29 years old in good health.

CDR3 region: CASSFAELYNEQFF. CDR3 bases: TGTGCCAGCAGCTTTGCAGAACTTTACAATGAGCAGTTCTTC. The chain uses TRBV7-8 and TRBJ2-1; the D is unclear. This CDR3 has 14 residues. V was shortened by 3 bases and J by 4 bases, with 10 bases between the two germline ends. Germline V gives CDR1 SGHVS, CDR2 FQNEAQ.

Turning to this clone: Additional DNA sequences in this sample encode the identical CDR3. The gene calls are TRBV5-1 and TRBJ1-6; D gene ambiguous. CDR1 and CDR2 (germline): SGHRS, YFSETQ. V lost 0 bases to trimming and J lost 5 bases, with 6 bases between them. This CDR3 region has 14 residues. CDR3 amino acids: CASSLGWDNSPLHF. The CDR3 DNA follows: TGCGCCAGCAGCTTGGGTTGGGATAATTCACCCCTCCACTTT.